The 10 T cell receptor beta chains in this list originate from one sample, sequenced in a study of T cell clonality in common variable immunodeficiency (dated by TCRdb to between 2014 and 2016). Library preparation was by the immunoSEQ multiplex PCR assay. The clones in this table, taken by TCRdb from immuneACCESS, are in-frame only. Not every clone is retained; where verified, under half of the shortfall comes from an unresolved V gene, and the cause of the rest is unknown. Listed for this sample are approximately 81,000 clones, none observed only a single time. The ten largest clones capture about 0.8% of the sample. Sequencing was done on a sample of peripheral blood mononuclear cells. Receptor source: a person between 18 and 69 years old in good health.

This clone was observed many times. The read falls 3 residues short of the CDR3 end, and the missing part is taken from the germline J gene. The chain couples TRBV19 to TRBJ2-7; 8 bases agree with TRBD1. This CDR3 is 14 amino acids long. J was trimmed by 3 bases and V by 4 bases; bases with no gene match: 5. Germline CDR1 is LNHDA and CDR2 is SQIVND (reference sequence). CDR3 bases read: TGTGCCAGTAGTACCGGACAGGGTTTCTACGAG. Translation: CASSTGQGFYE. The complete CDR3 sequence is CASSTGQGFYEQYF.

This clone was detected a few times. The sequenced CDR3 bases are TGTGCCAGCAGTGACACTCCGAACACTGAA. This sequence encodes CASSDTPNTE. The CDR3, in full, reads CASSDTPNTEAFF. V gene TRBV6-4 combines with J gene TRBJ1-1; D not resolved. The read falls 3 residues short of the CDR3 end, and the missing part is taken from the germline J gene. Trimming removed 2 bases from V and 1 base from J, with 5 bases in between. CDR3 length equals 13 residues. Germline V gives CDR1 MRHNA, CDR2 SNTAGT.

This clone was observed many times. The CDR3 extends 3 residues past the end of the read, so its final part is completed from the germline J gene. The chain recombines TRBV5-5 with TRBJ1-5, with 9 bases fitting TRBD1. V shed 0 bases, J shed 7 bases, and the junction held 2 bases outside the gene matches. The CDR3 covers 14 residues. CDR1 and CDR2 from the germline V gene are SGHKS and YYEKEE (reference sequence). The sequenced part of the CDR3 DNA is TGTGCCAGCAGCTTGGGGGGACAGGGCCAGCCC. It is translated as CASSLGGQGQP. The full-length CDR3 reads as CASSLGGQGQPQHF.

This clone was observed many times. The read ends 3 residues before the CDR3 terminus; that terminus is restored from the germline J gene. The V call is TRBV20-1, the J call TRBJ1-1; 11 bases agree with TRBD1. Trimming at V came to 6 bases and at J to 0 bases, leaving 6 bases not matched to a gene. The CDR3 is 15 amino acids. Germline lookup yields CDR1 DFQATT and CDR2 SNEGSKA (reference sequence). CDR3 loop: CSAPGQGALNTEAFF. The CDR3 DNA, read in part, is TGCAGTGCACCCGGACAGGGGGCGTTGAACACTGAA.

This clone was found many times. The missing CDR3 end, 3 residues past where the read stops, is filled in from the germline J gene. The chain joins TRBV11-3 to TRBJ2-1, with 7 bases fitting TRBD2. This CDR3 has 12 amino acids. V gave up 3 bases and J gave up 9 bases; unmatched junction bases: 2. Germline-derived CDR1 and CDR2 are SGHNT and YENEEA. CDR3 bases read: TGTGCCAGCAGCTTGTCTAGCGGTGAG. Protein sequence: CASSLSSGE. The whole CDR3 protein reads CASSLSSGEQFF.

This clone showed up many times. One end of the junction does not line up with germline, which may come from a read error. The DNA read from the CDR3 is TGTGCTAGCAGCTTAGCCTCAGTCAATGAG. This sequence encodes CASSLASVNE. The entire CDR3 reads CASSLASVNEQFF. This rearrangement joins TRBV7-7 to TRBJ2-1; no clear D. The CDR3 end falls 3 residues outside the read, so it is completed with the germline J gene. The CDR3 extends over 13 amino acids. Looked up from germline, CDR1 is SSHAT and CDR2 is FNYEAQ (reference sequence). Full variable domain (rest looked up from reference TRBV7-7 and TRBJ2-1): GAGVSQSPRYKVTKRGQDVTLRCDPISSHATLYWYQQALGQGPEFLTYFNYEAQPDKSGLPSDRFSAERPEGSISTLTIQRTEQRDSAMYRCASSLASVNEQFFGPGTRLTVL.

This clone was counted at least ten times. This CDR3 reads CASSKTGAGANVLTF. The CDR3 bases that were read are TGCGCCAGCAGCAAGACGGGTGCTGGGGCCAACGTC. The chain has TRBV5-1 and TRBJ2-6; the D is unclear. The CDR3 is cut off 3 residues early in the read; its end comes from the germline J gene. The CDR3 length is 15 residues. V lost 4 bases and J lost 2, with 10 bases in between. Germline V CDR1 and CDR2: SGHRS, YFSETQ.

Only a few counts were recorded for this clone. The CDR3 end falls 3 residues outside the read, so it is completed with the germline J gene. The rearrangement links TRBV25-1 to TRBJ2-7, with no clear D. Trimming cost V 1 base and J 4 bases, with 8 bases left between them. The CDR3 is 13 amino acids. The germline V gene has CDR1 MGHDK and CDR2 SYGVNS. The sequenced CDR3 bases are TGTGCCAGCAGTGAATCCTGGGCTTACGAG. Its translation: CASSESWAYE. The CDR3 reads in full as CASSESWAYEQYF.

In its sample, this clone was seen many times. The CDR3 goes on 3 residues after the read ends, and that part is filled in from the germline J gene. The chain recombines TRBV20-1 with TRBJ2-3; the D gene is possibly TRBD1 (5 bases). V shed 6 bases and J shed 4 bases, with 14 bases lying between them. Per the germline V gene, CDR1 is DFQATT and CDR2 is SNEGSKA (reference sequence). The CDR3 is 13 residues long. CDR3 bases read: TGCAGTGCCCCAACCCAGGGTTCAGATACG. This codes for CSAPTQGSDT. The CDR3 as a whole reads CSAPTQGSDTQYF.

This clone came up many times. The sequenced fragment ends 3 residues before the CDR3 boundary, so the rest is inferred from the germline J gene. This chain joins TRBV7-2 and TRBJ1-5; D is undetermined. The CDR3 consists of 14 residues. The V and J ends lost 1 base and 3 bases respectively, with 7 bases between them. CDR1 and CDR2 from the germline V gene are SGHTA and FQGNSA. CDR3 protein: CASSLEGFNQPQHF. CDR3 bases read: TGTGCCAGCAGCTTAGAGGGCTTCAATCAGCCC. The variable domain in full, with the rest retrieved from reference TRBV7-2 and TRBJ1-5, is GAGVSQSPSNKVTEKGKDVELRCDPISGHTALYWYRQSLGQGLEFLIYFQGNSAPDKSGLPSDRFSAERTGGSVSTLTIQRTQQEDSAVYLCASSLEGFNQPQHFGDGTRLSIL.